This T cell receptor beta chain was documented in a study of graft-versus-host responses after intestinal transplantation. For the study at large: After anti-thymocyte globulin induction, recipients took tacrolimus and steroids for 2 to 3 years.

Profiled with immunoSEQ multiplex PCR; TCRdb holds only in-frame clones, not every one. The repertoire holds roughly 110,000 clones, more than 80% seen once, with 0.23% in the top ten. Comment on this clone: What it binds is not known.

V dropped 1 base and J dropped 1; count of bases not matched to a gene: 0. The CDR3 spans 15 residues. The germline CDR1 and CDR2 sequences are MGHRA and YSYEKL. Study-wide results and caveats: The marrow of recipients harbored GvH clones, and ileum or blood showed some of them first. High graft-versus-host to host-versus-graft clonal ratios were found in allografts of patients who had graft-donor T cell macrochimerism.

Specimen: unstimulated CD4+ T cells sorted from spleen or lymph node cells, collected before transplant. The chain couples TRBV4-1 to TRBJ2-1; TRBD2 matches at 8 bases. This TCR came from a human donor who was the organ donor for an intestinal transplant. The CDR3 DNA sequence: TGCGCCAGCAGCCAAGGACTAGCGTCCTACAATGAGCAGTTCTTC. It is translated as CASSQGLASYNEQFF.